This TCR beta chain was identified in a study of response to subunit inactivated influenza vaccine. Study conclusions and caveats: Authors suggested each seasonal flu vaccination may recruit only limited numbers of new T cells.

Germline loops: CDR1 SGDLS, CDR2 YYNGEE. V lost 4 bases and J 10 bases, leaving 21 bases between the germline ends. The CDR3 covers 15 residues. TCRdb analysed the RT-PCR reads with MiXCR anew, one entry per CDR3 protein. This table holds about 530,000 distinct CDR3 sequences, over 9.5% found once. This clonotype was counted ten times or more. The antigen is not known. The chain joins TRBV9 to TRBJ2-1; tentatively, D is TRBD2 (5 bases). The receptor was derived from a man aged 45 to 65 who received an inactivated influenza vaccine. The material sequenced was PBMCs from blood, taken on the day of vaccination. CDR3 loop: CASSTNLHGISEQFF. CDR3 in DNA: TGTGCCAGCAGCACAAACCTCCACGGGATCAGCGAGCAGTTCTTC.